This T cell receptor (beta chain) was sequenced in a study of radiation and T cells in renal cell carcinoma. Study context: Nephrectomy followed 15 Gy stereotactic body radiation by 4 weeks. Findings and caveats of the study: From baseline, blood top tumor clonotypes peaked at 2 weeks post-radiation. Pretreatment tumor biopsies were lacking, so baseline clonotypes are unknown.

The germline gives CDR1 SGDLS, CDR2 YYNGEE. The trim removed 4 bases at V and 6 bases at J, leaving 11 bases unmatched. The CDR3 covers 15 residues. This table comes from immunoSEQ multiplex PCR, and its TCRdb copy is limited to in-frame clones, with some not included. The data show 70,000 to 80,000 clones, with approximately 86% seen just once and 20% to 25% held by the top ten. The time point denotes: blood 2 weeks post-SBRT. Treatment specified: 15 Gy SBRT to primary tumor, nephrectomy 4 weeks later. Clear cell pathology was present in this patient's renal cell carcinoma. Worth noting for this clone: Antigen specificity is unknown.

Here the sequenced sample was blood, taken from a patient whose treatment included radiotherapy and nephrectomy. The TCR was taken from a woman aged 50 to 60 with renal cell carcinoma. This sequence joins TRBV9 and TRBJ2-3; 7 nucleotides match TRBD2. The chain's CDR3 is CASSPRGDGWDTQYF. CDR3 sequence (DNA): TGTGCCAGCAGCCCCCGGGGGGACGGGTGGGATACGCAGTATTTT.